This T cell receptor (beta chain) was retrieved from a study of cytomegalovirus exposure and HLA in healthy donors. On this clone: Its target is not known.

Broader study findings: 150 to 200 TCR beta chains were listed as cytomegalovirus-associated.

Germline loops: CDR1 SEHNR, CDR2 FQNEAQ (reference sequence). CDR3 size: 15 residues. The V end was cut by 11 bases, the J end by 2 bases, with 20 bases between. The PCR employed 60 Vbeta primers together with 13 Jbeta primers. Here immunoSEQ multiplex PCR was the method, and the copy in TCRdb shows in-frame clones only, minus some. The sample records fewer than 45,000 clones, over 60% being singletons. The sequenced material came from PBMCs. The gene calls are TRBV7-9 and TRBJ2-3; TRBD2 is a possible D gene (6 bases). The receptor was isolated from a woman aged 25 to 39 in good health and CMV-seronegative. CDR3 DNA sequence: TGTGCCCCCGCGGGGAAAGGGGACCTCACAGATACGCAGTATTTT. Translating gives CAPAGKGDLTDTQYF.